Below, one T cell receptor (beta chain) is given with its context. These data belong to a study of blood T cell repertoires in COVID-19. This CDR3 is built from 14 residues. The V and J ends lost 7 bases and 9 bases, in that order; junction bases with no gene match: 12. Per germline, CDR1 SQVTM and CDR2 ANQGSEA. Clones were sequenced by immunoSEQ multiplex PCR, and TCRdb holds only the in-frame ones, with some missing. The table has some 51,000 clones, more than 70% seen once. This chain connects TRBV29-1 to TRBJ2-1; 10 bases fit TRBD2. The sequence was obtained from a man between 45 and 60 years old with active COVID-19. Sequencing was performed on peripheral blood. The CDR3 reads CSGRTSGRIVEQFF. Here the CDR3 DNA reads TGCAGCGGGCGGACTAGCGGTCGAATCGTTGAGCAGTTCTTC.